A single T cell receptor (beta chain) is shown here with its context. The data were taken from a study of blood T cell repertoires in COVID-19. Study-wide background: Sites in the United States, Italy and Spain provided acute and convalescent COVID-19 samples. Sources were T cells, B-cell-depleted T cells, or PBMCs; the material itself was cDNA or gDNA.

This CDR3 contains 15 residues. Germline-derived CDR1 and CDR2 are SNHLY and FYNNEI. J gave up 4 bases and V 6 bases, and 10 bases lay outside the gene matches. Original analysis: Scientists estimated how many nucleated cells there were by amplifying reference gene primers. Assay: immunoSEQ multiplex PCR; the TCRdb copy retains only in-frame clones and omits some. That table is the source of V, J and clone size, and D and trimming were worked out from the DNA. The sample has 200,000 to 300,000 clones, 70% to 90% seen once. The chain links TRBV2 to TRBJ1-2; 8 bases match TRBD1. The sample taken for sequencing was peripheral blood. This TCR derives from a human donor in a cohort sampled during active COVID-19. CDR3 sequence: CASSPGQGGVYGYTF. CDR3 sequence (DNA): TGTGCCAGCAGCCCCGGACAGGGAGGGGTCTATGGCTACACCTTC.